These 25 T cell receptor beta chains came from one sample sequenced in a study of human T cells and chemical hapten exposure. MiXCR was run by TCRdb on the RACE reads, yielding one entry per CDR3 protein. The sample has some 360,000 distinct CDR3 sequences, about 5.1% seen once. Time point defined: pre-sensitization, week 0. Treatment given: therapeutic diphenylcyclopropenone sensitization with weekly scalp DPC. The specimen was whole blood, collected in connection with sensitization to the hapten diphenylcyclopropenone (DPC). The receptors come from a woman aged 50 to 65 with alopecia areata. Some clones in this sample may be carry-over from other donors' samples.

This clonotype was found a few times. The rearrangement links TRBV12-3 or TRBV12-4 to TRBJ1-2, with D possibly being TRBD1 (5 bases). V dropped 5 bases and J dropped 2 bases, with 9 bases sitting between them. This CDR3 is built from 13 residues. Here the CDR3 reads CASSTGRNYGYTF. The DNA of the CDR3 is TGTGCCAGCAGTACGGGACGGAACTATGGCTACACCTTC.

In its sample, this clonotype was seen a few times. The chain carries TRBV7-3 and TRBJ2-2; a weak D match, TRBD1 (6 bases). The CDR3 consists of 15 residues. Germline CDR1 is SGHTA and CDR2 is FQGTGA. Trimming took 6 bases from V and 3 from J, leaving 14 bases between them. CDR3 sequence (DNA): TGTGCCAGCAGACTTAATCCAGGGGACACCGGGGAGCTGTTTTTT. This encodes CASRLNPGDTGELFF.

This clonotype showed up many times. V usage is TRBV18 and J usage is TRBJ2-1; the match to TRBD2 covers 9 bases. Germline CDR1 reads KGHSH; CDR2 reads LQKENI. V shed 6 bases and J 1 base; nucleotides not matched to a gene: 10. The length of the CDR3 is 17 residues. The CDR3 nucleotides read TGTGCCAGCTCCCCCGCCCTAGCGGGGATTTCCTACAATGAGCAGTTCTTC. Translating gives CASSPALAGISYNEQFF.

V gene TRBV12-3 or TRBV12-4 combines with J gene TRBJ2-3, with 8 positions matching TRBD2. The trim removed 6 bases at V and 0 bases at J, leaving 5 bases unmatched. The CDR3 is made up of 15 amino acids. CDR3 sequence (DNA): TGTGCCAGCAGCCCCTCTAGCGGGAGCACAGATACGCAGTATTTT. As protein: CASSPSSGSTDTQYF.

At least ten counts were recorded for this clonotype. The J gene is TRBJ2-3, the V gene TRBV12-3 or TRBV12-4, with D tentatively TRBD2 (6 bases). The CDR3 runs 14 residues. V was cut by 4 bases and J by 0 bases, with 8 bases left in between. Here the CDR3 reads CASSSRGSTDTQYF. CDR3 nucleotide sequence: TGTGCCAGCAGTTCCCGGGGGAGCACAGATACGCAGTATTTT.

This clonotype was seen ten or more times. The J gene is TRBJ1-2, the V gene TRBV12-3 or TRBV12-4, with D unresolved. The CDR3 is made up of 13 amino acids. Deletions cut 6 bases from V and 7 bases from J, with 15 bases between. The CDR3 sequence: CASSPTRMSGYTF. CDR3 bases: TGTGCCAGCAGCCCTACCAGGATGTCTGGCTACACCTTC.

This clonotype has only a few counts. The chain joins TRBV6-5 to TRBJ2-5; 11 bases are shared with TRBD2. CDR3 length: 13 amino acids. V lost 6 bases, J lost 4 bases, and 1 base stayed unmatched. Germline-derived CDR1 and CDR2 are MNHEY and SVGAGI. CDR3: CASRTSGAETQYF. DNA for the CDR3: TGTGCCAGCAGGACTAGCGGGGCAGAGACCCAGTACTTC.

This clonotype was counted a few times. The CDR3 loop reads CASRSFESSYNEQFF. The CDR3 bases are TGTGCCAGCAGATCTTTTGAGAGCTCCTACAATGAGCAGTTCTTC. The chain is built from TRBV27 and TRBJ2-1; no reliable D call. The CDR3 length is 15 residues. Trimming took off 6 bases at V and 0 bases at J, with 12 bases between the two ends. CDR1 MNHEY and CDR2 SMNVEV come from the germline V gene (reference sequence).

The CDR3 nucleotides read TGTGCCAGCAGCTTAGGGGGCACAGGGGGTGGCAATCAGCCCCAGCATTTT. This encodes CASSLGGTGGGNQPQHF. The J gene is TRBJ1-5, the V gene TRBV7-2, with TRBD1 matching over 8 bases. The germline gives CDR1 SGHTA, CDR2 FQGNSA. The CDR3 contains 17 residues. Trimming at V came to 1 base and at J to 2 bases, leaving 7 bases not matched to a gene.

This clonotype was counted many times. This chain connects TRBV7-8 to TRBJ2-3, with 15 bases lining up with TRBD2. From germline, CDR1 is SGHVS and CDR2 FQNEAQ. The CDR3 sequence is 17 residues long. V shed 5 bases, J shed 4 bases, and the junction held 7 bases outside the gene matches. As DNA, the CDR3 is TGTGCCAGCAGCCACGGGACTAGCGGGAGGAGGGCAGATACGCAGTATTTT. It codes for CASSHGTSGRRADTQYF.

This clonotype has at least ten counts. V and J are TRBV20-1 and TRBJ1-2; maybe TRBD1 (5 bases). Germline CDR1 reads DFQATT; CDR2 reads SNEGSKA (reference sequence). V lost 1 base and J 6 bases, leaving 15 bases between the germline ends. CDR3 size: 14 residues. The CDR3 loop is CSARGGGVRDGYTF. CDR3 coding DNA: TGCAGTGCTAGAGGCGGAGGGGTCAGGGATGGCTACACCTTC.

This clonotype was detected a few times. The chain uses TRBV7-2 and TRBJ2-5, with 8 nucleotides matching TRBD2. After removal of 5 bases from V and 7 bases from J, the junction contained 9 bases not matched to a gene. Germline V gene lookup returns CDR1 SGHTA and CDR2 FQGNSA. CDR3 length: 14 amino acids. This CDR3 reads CASSPPSGGGTQYF. CDR3 in DNA: TGTGCCAGCAGCCCCCCCAGCGGGGGTGGGACCCAGTACTTC.

This clonotype has ten or more counts. CDR3 bases: TGTGCCAGCAGCATCGACAGGAACACTGAAGCTTTCTTT. Protein sequence: CASSIDRNTEAFF. The rearrangement uses TRBV7-9 and TRBJ1-1; possibly TRBD1 for D (5 bases). The germline V and J ends were trimmed by 5 bases and 1 base, with 8 bases remaining between them. This CDR3 comprises 13 residues. CDR1 SEHNR and CDR2 FQNEAQ come from the germline V gene (reference sequence).

V gene TRBV27 combines with J gene TRBJ1-5; D is uncertain. Germline V gives CDR1 MNHEY, CDR2 SMNVEV (reference sequence). This CDR3 region has 17 residues. Trimming removed 5 bases at V and 0 bases at J, with 17 bases between. The CDR3 nucleotides are TGTGCCAGCAGTCCAATGGGAGGATTATATAGCAATCAGCCCCAGCATTTT. It translates to CASSPMGGLYSNQPQHF.

In DNA, the CDR3 is TGTGCCAGCAGTTACCGACCCCAGGGAGGCACTGAAGCTTTCTTT. Its translation is CASSYRPQGGTEAFF. This chain connects TRBV6-5 to TRBJ1-1, with D possibly TRBD1 on 5 matching bases. Looked up from germline, CDR1 is MNHEY and CDR2 is SVGAGI. This CDR3 is 15 amino acids long. V shed 2 bases and J shed 4 bases, with 14 bases lying between them.

Only a few counts were recorded for this clonotype. V usage is TRBV2 and J usage is TRBJ2-3; TRBD1 aligns across 10 bases. With 9 bases clipped from V and 6 bases from J, the junction kept 6 bases outside the gene matches. The CDR3 sequence is 13 residues long. Germline V gene lookup returns CDR1 SNHLY and CDR2 FYNNEI. The CDR3 loop reads CARDRGTRDTQYF. The CDR3 DNA sequence: TGTGCCAGGGACAGGGGGACTCGGGATACGCAGTATTTT.

This clonotype was seen repeatedly, ten times or more. V and J are TRBV30 and TRBJ2-5; D perhaps matches TRBD1 (6 bases). V gave up 3 bases and J gave up 5 bases, with 13 bases separating them. Per the germline V gene, CDR1 is GTSNPN and CDR2 is SVGIG (reference sequence). The CDR3 has 13 amino acids. CDR3 sequence: CAWSRGSGETQYF. In nucleotides, the CDR3 is TGTGCCTGGAGCAGGGGCTCCGGGGAGACCCAGTACTTC.

The table lists this clonotype with a few counts. The chain combines TRBV12-3 or TRBV12-4 with TRBJ2-2; D gene unclear. V lost 5 bases, J lost 6 bases, and 10 bases lay in between. The CDR3 is 13 residues long. The CDR3 sequence is CASSPLPAGELFF. CDR3 in DNA: TGTGCCAGCAGTCCTCTTCCCGCCGGGGAGCTGTTTTTT.

This clonotype showed up many times. The V call is TRBV20-1, the J call TRBJ1-6, with D perhaps matching TRBD1 (5 bases). This CDR3 is 15 amino acids long. V was pared by 3 bases and J by 2 bases, with 11 bases between. Per germline, CDR1 DFQATT and CDR2 SNEGSKA (reference sequence). The CDR3 coding sequence is TGCAGTGCTAGGGGGGACCGAACCTATAATTCACCCCTCCACTTT. Protein: CSARGDRTYNSPLHF.

This clonotype has only a few counts. The chain couples TRBV11-1 to TRBJ2-7, with 8 nucleotides matching TRBD2. The CDR3 totals 15 residues. With 5 bases clipped from V and 3 bases from J, the junction kept 9 bases outside the gene matches. CDR1 SGHAT and CDR2 FQDESV come from the germline V gene (reference sequence). The CDR3 sequence is CASSPAPLADYEQYF. In nucleotides, the CDR3 is TGTGCCAGCAGCCCGGCCCCACTAGCGGACTACGAGCAGTACTTC.

The table lists this clonotype with a few counts. This sequence joins TRBV6-6 and TRBJ2-3; 7 nucleotides line up with TRBD1. This CDR3 has 16 residues. The trim removed 3 bases at V and 2 bases at J, leaving 8 bases unmatched. Germline loops: CDR1 MNHNY, CDR2 SVGAGI (reference sequence). The CDR3 DNA reads as TGTGCCAGCAGTTATTCCGGGACAGAACTCACAGATACGCAGTATTTT. The encoded protein is CASSYSGTELTDTQYF.

This clonotype was recorded at least ten times. The chain couples TRBV7-2 to TRBJ1-2, with TRBD1 as a possible D gene (5 bases). The V end was cut by 5 bases, the J end by 3 bases, with 16 bases between. Germline CDR1 reads SGHTA; CDR2 reads FQGNSA. There are 15 residues in the CDR3. In nucleotides, the CDR3 is TGTGCCAGCAGCCCTCGTTGGGGGATGGACTATGGCTACACCTTC. It encodes CASSPRWGMDYGYTF.

This clonotype was seen ten or more times. The chain carries TRBV29-1 and TRBJ2-7; no definite D call. V was pared by 2 bases and J by 7 bases, with 15 bases between. The CDR3 totals 13 residues. The germline V gene has CDR1 SQVTM and CDR2 ANQGSEA. The CDR3 DNA reads as TGCAGCGTTGAAAGGCAGACCGGTGGGGAGCAGTACTTC. Protein: CSVERQTGGEQYF.

This clonotype was seen many times. The V call is TRBV28, the J call TRBJ2-3, with 7 bases matching TRBD2. V shed 11 bases and J 4 bases; nucleotides not matched to a gene: 6. This CDR3 comprises 12 residues. Germline values: CDR1 MDHEN, CDR2 SYDVKM. The DNA of the CDR3 is TGTGCCTCCCAGCGGGATGCAGATACGCAGTATTTT. Translation gives CASQRDADTQYF.

The table lists this clonotype with many counts. For the CDR3, the DNA is TGTGCCAGCAGCTCCCCCGACAGGGGGAGCGAGCAGTACTTC. It is translated as CASSSPDRGSEQYF. The rearrangement links TRBV7-9 to TRBJ2-7, with 9 bases matching TRBD1. CDR1 SEHNR and CDR2 FQNEAQ come from the germline V gene (reference sequence). V trimming: 4 bases; J trimming: 6 bases; junction bases outside the gene matches: 7. This CDR3 contains 14 residues.